The rows below give T cell receptor beta chains drawn from one sample of a study of blood T cell repertoires in COVID-19. Generated by immunoSEQ multiplex PCR, the TCRdb table keeps only in-frame clones and is missing some. This sample carries 200,000 to 300,000 clones, about nine tenths of them seen once, and the ten largest clones take 6.2%. Sequencing input: peripheral blood. The receptors were sampled from a man aged 55 to 69 with acute or convalescent COVID-19. Both conserved end residues are trimmed from each CDR3.

>TRBJ1-3|TRBV19
ASSRQFSGNTIY
>TRBJ2-7|TRBV2
ASSAHTGSAYEQY
>TRBJ2-7|TRBV3-1/TRBV3-2
ASSRETSEGNI
>TRBJ2-7|TRBV29-1
SVDKGLAGRGEQY
>TRBJ2-7|TRBV5-1
ASSLKGGLTYEQY
>TRBJ1-4|TRBV19
ASSKDRSLLEKLF
>TRBJ2-7|TRBV4-2
ASSQDQLALSSYEQY
>TRBJ1-4|TRBV19
ASSTSGQVEKLF
>TRBJ2-7|TRBV10-3
AITGAANYEQY
>TRBJ2-7|TRBV11-1
ASSLGQGAYEQY
>TRBJ2-1|TRBV27
ASSLANMAGGSIYNEQF
>TRBJ1-4|TRBV9
ASSVVPGNDEKLF
>TRBJ2-3|TRBV6-1
ASSEMPDSSTDTQY
>TRBJ1-3|TRBV9
ASTREYGGSAGNTIY
>TRBJ2-5|TRBV2
ASSRVSGGTQY
>TRBJ1-2|TRBV3-1/TRBV3-2
ASSPQGTLYT
>TRBJ2-7|TRBV7-9
ASPRRGTGIAGGPYEQY
>TRBJ1-2|TRBV7-9
ASTKQPGVYYGYT
>TRBJ1-6|TRBV7-2
ASSLGGLGSPLH
>TRBJ2-5|TRBV4-1
ASSQVTGGWETQY
>TRBJ2-7|TRBV28
ASSGGGYEQY
>TRBJ2-7|TRBV11-2
ASSLDPGISYEQY
>TRBJ2-3|TRBV24-1
ATSGGLAGADTQY
>TRBJ2-7|TRBV9
ASSTDPGAYYEQY
>TRBJ1-1|TRBV28
ASSPSLWRTEAF
>TRBJ1-2|TRBV6-1
ASSEGGIYGYT
>TRBJ1-1|TRBV5-4
ASFGGVNTEAF
>TRBJ1-4|TRBV28
ASSSRGTTNEKLF
>TRBJ2-3|TRBV24-1
ATSETAVADTQY
>TRBJ2-1|TRBV19
ASSIGTPSYNEQF
>TRBJ2-7|TRBV30
AWSPDRVNEQY
>TRBJ1-2|TRBV4-3
ASSRNDRGDYGYT
>TRBJ2-7|TRBV2
ASRLGLAGLVEQY
>TRBJ2-2|TRBV11-2
ASSILAGSEELF
>TRBJ2-2|TRBV11-2
ASSLRTGRNTGELF
>TRBJ2-7|TRBV7-9
ASSRQGGYEQY
>TRBJ1-1|TRBV20-1
SAKGQLEAF
>TRBJ1-2|TRBV5-1
ASSLGQGAGYT
>TRBJ1-2|TRBV15
ATSSGGAGNYGYT
>TRBJ2-5|TRBV9
ASSGRGRETQY
>TRBJ2-5|TRBV6-6
ASSYFPEETQY